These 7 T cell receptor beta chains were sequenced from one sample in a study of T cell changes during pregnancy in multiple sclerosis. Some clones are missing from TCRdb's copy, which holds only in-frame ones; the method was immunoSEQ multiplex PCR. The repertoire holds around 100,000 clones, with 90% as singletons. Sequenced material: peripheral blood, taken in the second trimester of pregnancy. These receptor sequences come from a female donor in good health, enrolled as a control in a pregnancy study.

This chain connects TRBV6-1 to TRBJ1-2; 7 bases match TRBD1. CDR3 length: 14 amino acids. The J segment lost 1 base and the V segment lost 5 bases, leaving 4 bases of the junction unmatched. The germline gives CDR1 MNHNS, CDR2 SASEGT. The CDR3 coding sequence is TGTGCCAGCAGTATTCGGGACAGTAACTATGGCTACACCTTC. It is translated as CASSIRDSNYGYTF.

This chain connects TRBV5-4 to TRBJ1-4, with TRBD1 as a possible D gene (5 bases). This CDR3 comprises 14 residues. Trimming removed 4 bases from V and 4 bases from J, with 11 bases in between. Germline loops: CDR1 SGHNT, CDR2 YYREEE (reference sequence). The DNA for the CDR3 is TGTGCCAGCAGCGTCAGGGCGGATAATGAAAAACTGTTTTTT. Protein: CASSVRADNEKLFF. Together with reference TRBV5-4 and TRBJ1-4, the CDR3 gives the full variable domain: ETGVTQSPTHLIKTRGQQVTLRCSSQSGHNTVSWYQQALGQGPQFIFQYYREEENGRGNFPPRFSGLQFPNYSSELNVNALELDDSALYLCASSVRADNEKLFFGSGTQLSVL.

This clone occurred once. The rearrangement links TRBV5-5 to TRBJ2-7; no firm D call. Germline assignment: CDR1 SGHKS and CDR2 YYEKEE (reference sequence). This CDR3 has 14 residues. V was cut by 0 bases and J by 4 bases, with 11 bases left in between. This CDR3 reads CASSLALSFYEQYF. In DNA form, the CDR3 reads TGTGCCAGCAGCTTGGCCCTAAGCTTTTACGAGCAGTACTTC.

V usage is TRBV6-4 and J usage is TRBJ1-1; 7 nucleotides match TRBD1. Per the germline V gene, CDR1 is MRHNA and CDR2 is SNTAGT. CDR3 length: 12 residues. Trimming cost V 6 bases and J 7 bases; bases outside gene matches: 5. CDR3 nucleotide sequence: TGTGCCAGCAGAGGAAGGGACAGTGAAGCTTTCTTT. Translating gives CASRGRDSEAFF.

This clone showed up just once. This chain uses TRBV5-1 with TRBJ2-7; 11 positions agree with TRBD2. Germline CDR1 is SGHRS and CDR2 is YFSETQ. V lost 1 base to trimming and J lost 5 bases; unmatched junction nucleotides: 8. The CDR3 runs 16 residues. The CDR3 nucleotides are TGCGCCAGCAGCTTGTTAGCTAGCGGGGGGCCCCACGAGCAGTACTTC. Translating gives CASSLLASGGPHEQYF.

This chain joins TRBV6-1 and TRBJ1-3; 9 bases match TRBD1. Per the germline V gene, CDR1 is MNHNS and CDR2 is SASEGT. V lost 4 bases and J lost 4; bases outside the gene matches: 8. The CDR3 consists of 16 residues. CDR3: CASSVLQGAGGNTIYF. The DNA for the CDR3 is TGTGCCAGCAGTGTATTACAGGGGGCGGGAGGAAACACCATATATTTT.

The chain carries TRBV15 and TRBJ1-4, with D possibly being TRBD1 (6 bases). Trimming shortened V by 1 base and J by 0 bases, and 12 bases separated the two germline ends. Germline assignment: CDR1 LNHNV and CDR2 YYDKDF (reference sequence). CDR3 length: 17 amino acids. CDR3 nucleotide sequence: TGTGCCACCAGCAGAGCAGGGGCCCCTGCAACTAATGAAAAACTGTTTTTT. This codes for CATSRAGAPATNEKLFF. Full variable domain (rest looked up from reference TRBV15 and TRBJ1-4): DAMVIQNPRYQVTQFGKPVTLSCSQTLNHNVMYWYQQKSSQAPKLLFHYYDKDFNNEADTPDNFQSRRPNTSFCFLDIRSPGLGDTAMYLCATSRAGAPATNEKLFFGSGTQLSVL.